The 29 T cell receptor beta chains reported below all come from one sample, sequenced in a study of beta chain features in type 1 diabetes listed by TCRdb under 2018. Points the paper makes about the study in general: Type 1 diabetes patients showed a moderate but significant shortening of TCRB CDR3 length in all four CD4+ subsets.

These receptors' antigens are unknown. The library came from the immunoSEQ multiplex PCR assay. The entire isolated RNA was reverse transcribed using the High Capacity cDNA Reverse Transcription Kit, and thus expressed TCRB transcripts were sequenced. The table was pulled from immuneACCESS by TCRdb, which kept in-frame rearrangements only. Such tables lose some clones; where checked, under half of the loss comes from unresolved V genes, and the rest has no known cause. This sample is represented by about 650,000 clones; roughly 12% of them were singletons. 0.09% to 0.15% of the sample rests with the top ten. The specimen was naive CD4+ T cells from blood. This specimen's cell subset or site label, per the study, means: true naive CD4+ T cells. The receptors derive from a man younger than 45 with type 1 diabetes.

This clone was recorded a few times. The chain couples TRBV28 to TRBJ1-1; D ambiguous. This CDR3 is 14 amino acids long. The V end lost 5 bases, the J end lost 3 bases, and 13 bases lay between the germline ends. Germline V gene data show CDR1 as MDHEN and CDR2 as SYDVKM. CDR3 coding DNA: TGTGCCAGCAGTCCACGCAGGTGGGACACTGAAGCTTTCTTT. It codes for CASSPRRWDTEAFF. The full variable domain, with the rest looked up from reference TRBV28 and TRBJ1-1, is DVKVTQSSRYLVKRTGEKVFLECVQDMDHENMFWYRQDPGLGLRLIYFSYDVKMKEKGDIPEGYSVSREKKERFSLILESASTNQTSMYLCASSPRRWDTEAFFGQGTRLTVV.

There are a few counts of this clone. This rearrangement joins TRBV25-1 to TRBJ1-4; 7 bases agree with TRBD1. The length of the CDR3 is 15 residues. V was clipped by 3 bases and J by 8 bases; unmatched bases: 9. From germline, CDR1 is MGHDK and CDR2 SYGVNS. This CDR3 reads CASSDPRQGKEKLFF. The CDR3 DNA is TGTGCCAGCAGTGACCCACGACAGGGAAAGGAAAAACTGTTTTTT.

The table lists this clone with a few counts. The gene calls are TRBV6-5 and TRBJ1-6; D possibly corresponds to TRBD1 (5 bases). The CDR3 loop spans 15 amino acids. V lost 6 bases, J lost 7 bases, and 16 bases lay in between. Germline loops: CDR1 MNHEY, CDR2 SVGAGI. The CDR3 DNA is TGTGCCAGCAGGGGGGGTGGAGCGGGGAATTCACCCCTCCACTTT. Translating gives CASRGGGAGNSPLHF.

V is TRBV6-5 and J is TRBJ1-4; maybe TRBD1 (6 bases). Germline V gene sequence: CDR1 MNHEY, CDR2 SVGAGI. Trimming pared 0 bases from V and 8 bases from J, leaving 13 bases between. The CDR3 is 15 amino acids. CDR3 sequence: CASSYSWGASEKLFF. CDR3 coding DNA: TGTGCCAGCAGTTACTCGTGGGGGGCGTCGGAAAAACTGTTTTTT.

This clone was detected a few times. This chain joins TRBV9 and TRBJ1-4; TRBD1 aligns across 7 bases. The V and J ends lost 3 bases and 6 bases, in that order; junction bases with no gene match: 2. Germline V lookup: CDR1 SGDLS, CDR2 YYNGEE. This CDR3 contains 13 residues. In DNA, the CDR3 is TGTGCCAGCAGCGGACAGGGAGATGAAAAACTGTTTTTT. Translating gives CASSGQGDEKLFF.

The sample holds a few counts of this clone. The chain carries TRBV30 and TRBJ2-7, with D unclear. The CDR3 has 14 amino acids. The germline V gene encodes CDR1 GTSNPN and CDR2 SVGIG (reference sequence). V was pared by 0 bases and J by 1 base, with 10 bases between. CDR3 DNA: TGTGCCTGGAGTGTCCGTCACGTTTCCTACGAGCAGTACTTC. As protein: CAWSVRHVSYEQYF.

The rearrangement joins TRBV7-9 to TRBJ1-6; TRBD1 might be the D (5 bases). The CDR3 consists of 16 residues. V was cut by 6 bases and J by 0 bases, with 12 bases left in between. Germline values: CDR1 SEHNR, CDR2 FQNEAQ (reference sequence). DNA of the CDR3: TGTGCCAGCAGTCGGGACGGGCGCTCCTATAATTCACCCCTCCACTTT. Translated, it gives CASSRDGRSYNSPLHF.

Only a few counts were recorded for this clone. The V call is TRBV7-9, the J call TRBJ2-7, with 7 nucleotides matching TRBD1. Germline CDR1 reads SEHNR; CDR2 reads FQNEAQ (reference sequence). There are 15 residues in the CDR3. The V segment lost 5 bases and the J segment 5 bases; nucleotides outside the gene matches: 12. The CDR3 is CASSHTRTGVNEQYF. The CDR3 DNA is TGTGCCAGCAGCCACACTCGGACAGGCGTCAACGAGCAGTACTTC.

This clone was seen more than once but under ten times. The chain links TRBV5-6 to TRBJ1-2; the D gene is possibly TRBD1 (5 bases). V was shortened by 3 bases and J by 5 bases, with 17 bases between the two germline ends. Germline CDR1 reads SGHDT; CDR2 reads YYEEEE. This CDR3 has 15 amino acids. This CDR3 is CASSSTDIMVYGYTF. CDR3 DNA sequence: TGTGCCAGCAGCTCCACGGACATCATGGTATATGGCTACACCTTC.

V is TRBV7-3 and J is TRBJ2-7; 7 bases are shared with TRBD1. The V gene end was trimmed by 11 bases and the J gene end by 2 bases; junction bases not matched to a gene: 3. Germline V lookup: CDR1 SGHTA, CDR2 FQGTGA. CDR3 length: 11 amino acids. The CDR3 protein is CASQGAYEQYF. CDR3 bases: TGTGCCTCTCAGGGGGCCTACGAGCAGTACTTC.

V is TRBV2 and J is TRBJ1-4; D unclear. The CDR3 has 15 residues. V gave up 8 bases and J gave up 0 bases, with 13 bases separating them. Germline CDR1 SNHLY, CDR2 FYNNEI. CDR3: CASRPSIATNEKLFF. The CDR3, as DNA: TGTGCCAGCCGGCCGTCGATCGCAACTAATGAAAAACTGTTTTTT.

As concerns this clone: A much larger clone sits a single nucleotide away, making a read error possible. The gene calls are TRBV7-9 and TRBJ2-7; D gene uncertain. Trimming removed 5 bases from V and 2 bases from J, with 7 bases in between. The germline gives CDR1 SEHNR, CDR2 FQNEAQ (reference sequence). The CDR3 totals 12 residues. The CDR3 protein is CASSPGPYEQYF. CDR3 DNA: TGTGCCAGCAGCCCCGGGCCCTACGAGCAGTACTTC.

This clone was seen a few times. This rearrangement joins TRBV7-2 to TRBJ1-2; D is undetermined. Trimming took off 3 bases at V and 4 bases at J, with 6 bases between the two ends. Looked up from germline, CDR1 is SGHTA and CDR2 is FQGNSA. This CDR3 contains 12 residues. CDR3 protein: CASSFARYGYTF. DNA for the CDR3: TGTGCCAGCAGCTTTGCACGCTATGGCTACACCTTC.

The chain couples TRBV2 to TRBJ1-6, with 12 bases that match TRBD1. J lost 7 bases, V lost 6 bases, and 4 bases had no gene match. This CDR3 has 15 residues. Per germline, CDR1 SNHLY and CDR2 FYNNEI. The CDR3 region is CASSGTGGTNSPLHF. The CDR3 region has the DNA TGTGCCAGCAGCGGGACAGGGGGCACGAATTCACCCCTCCACTTT.

The rearrangement joins TRBV5-1 to TRBJ2-7, with 9 nucleotides matching TRBD1. This CDR3 comprises 17 residues. V was clipped by 2 bases and J by 2 bases; unmatched bases: 11. Germline-derived CDR1 and CDR2 are SGHRS and YFSETQ. The CDR3 loop is CASSFSGTGFDAYEQYF. CDR3 DNA: TGCGCCAGCAGCTTTTCCGGGACAGGGTTCGATGCCTACGAGCAGTACTTC.

Only a few counts were recorded for this clone. The chain recombines TRBV7-9 with TRBJ1-4; D remains ambiguous. The CDR3 runs to 12 residues. The germline V gene has CDR1 SEHNR and CDR2 FQNEAQ (reference sequence). Trimming stripped 8 bases from V and 1 base from J, with 5 bases between. The CDR3 coding sequence is TGTGCCAGCCGCCTAACTAATGAAAAACTGTTTTTT. It translates to CASRLTNEKLFF.

The rearrangement joins TRBV5-1 to TRBJ1-4; 10 bases are shared with TRBD1. V lost 6 bases and J lost 4; bases outside the gene matches: 12. The CDR3 consists of 17 residues. Germline CDR1 reads SGHRS; CDR2 reads YFSETQ. DNA for the CDR3: TGCGCCAGCAACTGGGGACAGGGGACGTCTGGTAATGAAAAACTGTTTTTT. It specifies CASNWGQGTSGNEKLFF.

In this sample, this clone turned up a few times. The CDR3 reads CASGASAPNTEAFF. The CDR3 DNA follows: TGTGCCAGCGGGGCCTCTGCGCCAAACACTGAAGCTTTCTTT. The chain links TRBV2 to TRBJ1-1, with TRBD1 as a possible D gene (5 bases). Germline CDR1 SNHLY, CDR2 FYNNEI. The ends were cut back, 8 bases at V and 2 bases at J, with 15 bases in the middle. The CDR3 spans 14 residues. The full variable domain, rest sourced from reference TRBV2 and TRBJ1-1, is EPEVTQTPSHQVTQMGQEVILRCVPISNHLYFYWYRQILGQKVEFLVSFYNNEISEKSEIFDDQFSVERPDGSNFTLKIRSTKLEDSAMYFCASGASAPNTEAFFGQGTRLTVV.

V usage is TRBV28 and J usage is TRBJ2-1, with a tentative D call TRBD1 (6 bases). Trimming cost V 2 bases and J 7 bases, with 15 bases left between them. The CDR3 has 15 amino acids. Germline V gives CDR1 MDHEN, CDR2 SYDVKM. The DNA of the CDR3 is TGTGCCAGCAGTTTAGAGGGGGATGTAACGAATGAGCAGTTCTTC. It is translated as CASSLEGDVTNEQFF. Based on the CDR3 plus reference TRBV28 and TRBJ2-1, the full variable domain is DVKVTQSSRYLVKRTGEKVFLECVQDMDHENMFWYRQDPGLGLRLIYFSYDVKMKEKGDIPEGYSVSREKKERFSLILESASTNQTSMYLCASSLEGDVTNEQFFGPGTRLTVL.

The chain uses TRBV7-2 and TRBJ1-5; the D is unclear. This CDR3 is 13 amino acids long. Germline values: CDR1 SGHTA, CDR2 FQGNSA. V was cut by 5 bases and J by 7 bases, with 12 bases left in between. The CDR3 bases are TGTGCCAGCAGCCCCCTCCAGTACCAGCCCCAGCATTTT. Translation: CASSPLQYQPQHF.

V is TRBV6-1 and J is TRBJ2-7, with unresolved D. The ends were cut back, 4 bases at V and 4 bases at J, with 8 bases in the middle. The CDR3 spans 12 residues. Germline V gene data show CDR1 as MNHNS and CDR2 as SASEGT. The CDR3 reads CASSGRWYEQYF. DNA for the CDR3: TGTGCCAGCAGTGGTAGGTGGTACGAGCAGTACTTC.

Only a few counts were recorded for this clone. This sequence joins TRBV7-2 and TRBJ1-5; no firm D call. This CDR3 comprises 12 residues. Trimming shortened V by 0 bases and J by 11 bases, and 8 bases separated the two germline ends. Germline V gives CDR1 SGHTA, CDR2 FQGNSA. Here the CDR3 reads CASSLAIGSQHF. For the CDR3, the DNA is TGTGCCAGCAGCTTAGCGATAGGGTCCCAGCATTTT.

This chain uses TRBV4-2 with TRBJ2-5; TRBD2 agrees at 11 bases. This CDR3 is 17 amino acids long. The J segment lost 1 base and the V segment lost 4 bases, leaving 8 bases of the junction unmatched. CDR1 is LGHNA and CDR2 is YNFKEQ in the germline V gene. The CDR3: CASSPLATSGGQETQYF. Here the CDR3 DNA reads TGTGCCAGCAGCCCTCTCGCAACTAGCGGGGGCCAAGAGACCCAGTACTTC.

The chain is built from TRBV5-1 and TRBJ2-3; D may be TRBD1 or TRBD2 (5 bases each). Trimming removed 0 bases at V and 0 bases at J, with 8 bases between. The CDR3 runs to 15 residues. Germline V lookup: CDR1 SGHRS, CDR2 YFSETQ. CDR3 nucleotides: TGCGCCAGCAGCTTGGCCTGGGGGAGCACAGATACGCAGTATTTT. Protein product: CASSLAWGSTDTQYF.

The chain combines TRBV2 with TRBJ2-1; the match to TRBD2 covers 9 bases. CDR1 and CDR2 (germline): SNHLY, FYNNEI. V shed 3 bases, J shed 3 bases, and the junction held 3 bases outside the gene matches. The CDR3 runs to 15 residues. CDR3 residues: CASSESAGGYNEQFF. In DNA form, the CDR3 reads TGTGCCAGCAGTGAGTCAGCGGGGGGCTACAATGAGCAGTTCTTC.

This chain links TRBV16 with TRBJ2-7; D is undetermined. Deletions cut 1 base from V and 3 bases from J, with 7 bases between. Germline V gene lookup returns CDR1 KGHSY and CDR2 FQNENV. The CDR3 extends over 13 amino acids. The CDR3 coding sequence is TGTGCCAGCAGCCAATACTACGGCTACGAGCAGTACTTC. Translation gives CASSQYYGYEQYF.

The chain combines TRBV27 with TRBJ2-7; D call uncertain. The V gene lost 5 bases and the J gene lost 12 bases, with 17 bases spanning the gap. Looked up from germline, CDR1 is MNHEY and CDR2 is SMNVEV (reference sequence). CDR3 length: 12 amino acids. The CDR3 nucleotides are TGTGCCAGCAGTCCTCCTGACTGGAAGTGGTACTTC. Residues: CASSPPDWKWYF.

This clone was observed a few times. J is TRBJ1-5 and V is TRBV23-1; tentatively, D is TRBD1 (5 bases). TRBV23-1 is placed among ORFs of uncertain function. The CDR3 length is 14 residues. Between the trimmed V and J ends, which lost 8 bases and 0 bases, there was a span of 11 bases. CDR3 region: CASPLGVSNQPQHF. The CDR3 bases are TGCGCCAGCCCCCTGGGGGTTAGCAATCAGCCCCAGCATTTT.

The chain carries TRBV2 and TRBJ1-5; D is uncertain. V lost 2 bases to trimming and J lost 0 bases, with 8 bases between them. The CDR3 has 15 residues. Germline CDR1 and CDR2: SNHLY and FYNNEI. The CDR3 bases are TGTGCCAGCAGTGAACGTGGTTATAGCAATCAGCCCCAGCATTTT. It specifies CASSERGYSNQPQHF.